The 21 T cell receptor beta chains listed next were all sequenced from one sample in a study of human T cells and chemical hapten exposure (dated by TCRdb to the early 2020s). The time point label here, explained by the study, means: pre-sensitization, week 0. The treatment or condition label here, explained by the study, means: therapeutic diphenylcyclopropenone sensitization with weekly scalp DPC. The library was produced with RACE. Sequenced using a NextSeq 500. The raw public data were reprocessed by TCRdb itself: fastp quality trimming at Q25, MiXCR clonotype calling, in-frame beta chains only. One record per CDR3 amino acid sequence lists the most common genes and DNA. The sample includes fewer than 150,000 distinct CDR3 sequences, with less than 15% observed a single time. In total, the top ten clones hold about 3% of the sample. The sequencing here drew on whole blood, taken in connection with sensitization to the hapten diphenylcyclopropenone (DPC). Receptors originate from a woman between 18 and 29 years old with alopecia areata. Some clones in this sample may be carry-over from other donors' samples.

V and J are TRBV5-1 and TRBJ1-1; 7 nucleotides line up with TRBD1. Germline CDR1 is SGHRS and CDR2 is YFSETQ. V lost 0 bases to trimming and J lost 2 bases; unmatched junction nucleotides: 7. CDR3 length: 16 amino acids. CDR3 sequence (DNA): TGCGCCAGCAGCTTGGGCTTTGGACAGGCTAACACTGAAGCTTTCTTT. Encoded protein: CASSLGFGQANTEAFF.

The gene calls are TRBV6-2 or TRBV6-3 and TRBJ2-7; D gene uncertain. Per germline, CDR1 MNHEY and CDR2 SVGEGT. This CDR3 has 15 amino acids. Trimming removed 7 bases from V and 2 bases from J, with 18 bases in between. The CDR3 DNA is TGTGCCAGCATAGCATTTCGTCGAAGCACCTACGAGCAGTACTTC. The encoded protein is CASIAFRRSTYEQYF.

This chain joins TRBV7-8 and TRBJ2-7; a possible D gene is TRBD1 (5 bases). Germline loops: CDR1 SGHVS, CDR2 FQNEAQ. The CDR3 extends over 16 amino acids. V shed 2 bases and J shed 0 bases, with 14 bases lying between them. The CDR3 protein is CASSLPDSLSSYEQYF. The CDR3 region has the DNA TGTGCCAGCAGCTTACCCGACAGCCTGAGCTCCTACGAGCAGTACTTC.

This clonotype has ten or more counts. V usage is TRBV20-1 and J usage is TRBJ1-2; 8 bases map to TRBD1. V lost 0 bases and J lost 5; bases outside the gene matches: 5. CDR3 length equals 14 residues. Germline V gives CDR1 DFQATT, CDR2 SNEGSKA (reference sequence). The CDR3 region is CSAREPGQAYGYTF. CDR3 DNA sequence: TGCAGTGCTAGAGAACCGGGACAGGCTTATGGCTACACCTTC.

This clonotype was observed a few times. V and J are TRBV14 and TRBJ1-3; D ambiguous. Looked up from germline, CDR1 is SGHDN and CDR2 is FVKESK. V lost 2 bases and J 3 bases, leaving 11 bases between the germline ends. The CDR3 has 15 amino acids. The CDR3 coding sequence is TGTGCCAGCAGCCAAAACCGCCTGTTTGGAAACACCATATATTTT. This codes for CASSQNRLFGNTIYF.

The J gene is TRBJ2-2, the V gene TRBV20-1, with D possibly being TRBD2 (5 bases). V was cut by 1 base and J by 0 bases, with 15 bases left in between. This CDR3 region has 17 residues. Germline CDR1 reads DFQATT; CDR2 reads SNEGSKA (reference sequence). The CDR3 is CSARVSGELANTGELFF. The DNA for the CDR3 is TGCAGTGCTAGAGTCTCCGGGGAATTAGCGAACACCGGGGAGCTGTTTTTT.

This clonotype was recorded a few times. The rearrangement joins TRBV4-3 to TRBJ1-2; unclear D gene. The germline CDR1 and CDR2 sequences are LGHNA and YSLEER. V lost 0 bases and J lost 3, with 14 bases in between. CDR3 length equals 16 residues. DNA for the CDR3: TGCGCCAGCAGCCAAGATAGCAACAGACGCTACTATGGCTACACCTTC. It yields the protein CASSQDSNRRYYGYTF.

The sample holds a few counts of this clonotype. CDR3 protein: CASSYSAQTGDYEQYF. CDR3 DNA: TGTGCCAGCAGTTACTCAGCCCAGACAGGGGACTACGAGCAGTACTTC. J is TRBJ2-7 and V is TRBV6-2 or TRBV6-3, with 8 bases lining up with TRBD1. The V gene's germline CDR1 is MNHEY and CDR2 SVGEGT. The V and J ends lost 0 bases and 3 bases, in that order; junction bases with no gene match: 7. There are 16 residues in the CDR3.

The sample holds a few counts of this clonotype. This chain uses TRBV11-2 with TRBJ2-3; D remains ambiguous. Per germline, CDR1 SGHAT and CDR2 FQNNGV. V was cut by 2 bases and J by 0 bases, with 6 bases left in between. The CDR3 spans 14 residues. CDR3 coding DNA: TGTGCCAGCAGCTTAAGACCCAGCACAGATACGCAGTATTTT. It codes for CASSLRPSTDTQYF.

The chain links TRBV12-3 or TRBV12-4 to TRBJ2-1; 10 positions agree with TRBD1. The V gene end was trimmed by 1 base and the J gene end by 10 bases; junction bases not matched to a gene: 10. The CDR3 contains 16 residues. CDR3 in DNA: TGTGCCAGCAGTTTAGGAGTCGGGACAGGGGAAGGGGAGCAGTTCTTC. Translation gives CASSLGVGTGEGEQFF.

The chain uses TRBV27 and TRBJ2-5; TRBD2 matches at 12 bases. V lost 5 bases, J lost 5 bases, and 9 bases stayed unmatched. This CDR3 has 16 residues. Germline-derived CDR1 and CDR2 are MNHEY and SMNVEV (reference sequence). In DNA form, the CDR3 reads TGTGCCAGCAGTCCTCAGACTAGCGGGGGACGGGAGACCCAGTACTTC. Translation: CASSPQTSGGRETQYF.

This clonotype was seen more than once but under ten times. The rearrangement links TRBV5-4 to TRBJ2-2, with a possible D match to TRBD2 (6 bases). This CDR3 has 16 residues. Germline CDR1 is SGHNT and CDR2 is YYREEE (reference sequence). Between the trimmed V and J ends, which lost 0 bases and 7 bases, there was a span of 16 bases. In DNA form, the CDR3 reads TGTGCCAGCAGCTTGGTCGGGACTTCCCGAGTCGGGGAGCTGTTTTTT. Translation: CASSLVGTSRVGELFF.

This chain links TRBV28 with TRBJ2-7, with D hard to call. Germline CDR1 and CDR2: MDHEN and SYDVKM. V shed 2 bases and J shed 4 bases, with 12 bases lying between them. The CDR3 length is 14 residues. For the CDR3, the DNA is TGTGCCAGCAGTTTAGGAGACCCCGGGTACGAGCAGTACTTC. It is translated as CASSLGDPGYEQYF.

The chain carries TRBV7-3 and TRBJ2-1, with TRBD2 matching over 13 bases. Per germline, CDR1 SGHTA and CDR2 FQGTGA. The CDR3 covers 15 residues. The V gene end was trimmed by 4 bases and the J gene end by 7 bases; junction bases not matched to a gene: 4. CDR3 amino acids: CASSSGLAGDNEQFF. The CDR3 nucleotides are TGTGCCAGCAGCTCCGGACTAGCGGGGGATAATGAGCAGTTCTTC. Combining the CDR3 with reference TRBV7-3 and TRBJ2-1 gives the whole variable domain GAGVSQTPSNKVTEKGKYVELRCDPISGHTALYWYRQSLGQGPEFLIYFQGTGAADDSGLPNDRFFAVRPEGSVSTLKIQRTERGDSAVYLCASSSGLAGDNEQFFGPGTRLTVL.

In its sample, this clonotype was seen many times. V gene TRBV2 combines with J gene TRBJ2-3; D is uncertain. V was clipped by 6 bases and J by 6 bases, with 7 bases between them. The CDR3 spans 11 residues. From germline, CDR1 is SNHLY and CDR2 FYNNEI. As DNA, the CDR3 is TGTGCCAGCAGCGAGAGGGATACGCAGTATTTT. Amino acid sequence: CASSERDTQYF.

This clonotype was counted many times. V is TRBV7-9 and J is TRBJ1-6; the match to TRBD1 covers 7 bases. V gave up 2 bases and J gave up 9 bases; unmatched junction bases: 4. Germline V gene sequence: CDR1 SEHNR, CDR2 FQNEAQ (reference sequence). The CDR3 contains 14 residues. In DNA, the CDR3 is TGTGCCAGCAGCTTACGGGACAGAGGTTCACCCCTCCACTTT. Residues: CASSLRDRGSPLHF.

The V call is TRBV20-1, the J call TRBJ1-2; D unresolved. V lost 4 bases, J lost 4 bases, and 10 bases lay in between. The CDR3 has 12 amino acids. In germline, CDR1 is DFQATT, CDR2 SNEGSKA (reference sequence). The CDR3 nucleotides read TGCAGTGCTAAGGACGCTTTCTATGGCTACACCTTC. It translates to CSAKDAFYGYTF.

Concerning this clonotype: Germline is not matched at one junction end, which may reflect a read error. This chain joins TRBV24-1 and TRBJ1-2; D remains unclear. This CDR3 comprises 12 residues. Germline loops: CDR1 KGHDR, CDR2 SFDVKD. The CDR3 DNA sequence: TGTGTCACCAGTGATTTCAGTGCTGGCTACACCTTC. This sequence encodes CVTSDFSAGYTF.

This clonotype has only a few counts. The rearrangement uses TRBV6-5 and TRBJ1-1, with D hard to call. The V end was cut by 6 bases, the J end by 1 base, with 18 bases between. Germline values: CDR1 MNHEY, CDR2 SVGAGI. The CDR3 covers 16 residues. CDR3 loop: CASSRSLVRPNTEAFF. The CDR3 nucleotides are TGTGCCAGCAGCCGATCCCTAGTCCGCCCGAACACTGAAGCTTTCTTT.

There are a few counts of this clonotype. This chain uses TRBV7-2 with TRBJ2-3; possibly TRBD2 for D (5 bases). Trimming shortened V by 5 bases and J by 5 bases, and 20 bases separated the two germline ends. This CDR3 contains 16 residues. Germline V gives CDR1 SGHTA, CDR2 FQGNSA. The CDR3, as DNA: TGTGCCAGCAGCCCTTCGAGTGGACTCCAATTAGATACGCAGTATTTT. This encodes CASSPSSGLQLDTQYF.

This clonotype has just a few counts. V usage is TRBV7-2 and J usage is TRBJ2-7, with 9 nucleotides matching TRBD2. This CDR3 is 14 amino acids long. Germline CDR1 SGHTA, CDR2 FQGNSA. The J segment lost 1 base and the V segment lost 5 bases, leaving 3 bases of the junction unmatched. CDR3: CASSQGLASYEQYF. The CDR3 nucleotides read TGTGCCAGCAGCCAGGGACTAGCTTCCTACGAGCAGTACTTC.